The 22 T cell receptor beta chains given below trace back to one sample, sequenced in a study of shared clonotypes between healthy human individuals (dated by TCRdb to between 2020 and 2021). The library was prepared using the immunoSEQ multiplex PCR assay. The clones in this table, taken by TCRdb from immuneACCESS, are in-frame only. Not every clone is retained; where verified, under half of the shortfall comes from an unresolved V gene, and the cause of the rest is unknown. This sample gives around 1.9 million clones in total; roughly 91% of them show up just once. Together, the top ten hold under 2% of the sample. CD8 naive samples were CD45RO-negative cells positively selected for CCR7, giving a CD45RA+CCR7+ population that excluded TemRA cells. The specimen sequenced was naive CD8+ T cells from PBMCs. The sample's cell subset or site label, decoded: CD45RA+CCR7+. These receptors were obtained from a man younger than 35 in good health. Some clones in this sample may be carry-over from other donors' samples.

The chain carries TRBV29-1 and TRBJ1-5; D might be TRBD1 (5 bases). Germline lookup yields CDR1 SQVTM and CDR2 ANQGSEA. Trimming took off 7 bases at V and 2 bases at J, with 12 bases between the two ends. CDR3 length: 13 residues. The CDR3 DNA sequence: TGCAGCGCCTCCCAAGGGGGCAATCAGCCCCAGCATTTT. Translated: CSASQGGNQPQHF.

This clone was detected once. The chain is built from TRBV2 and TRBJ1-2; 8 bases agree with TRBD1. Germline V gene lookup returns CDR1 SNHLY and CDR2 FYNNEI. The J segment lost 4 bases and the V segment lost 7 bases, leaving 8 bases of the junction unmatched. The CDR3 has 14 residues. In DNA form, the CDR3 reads TGTGCCAGCATCACAGGACAGGGAGGCTATGGCTACACCTTC. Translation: CASITGQGGYGYTF.

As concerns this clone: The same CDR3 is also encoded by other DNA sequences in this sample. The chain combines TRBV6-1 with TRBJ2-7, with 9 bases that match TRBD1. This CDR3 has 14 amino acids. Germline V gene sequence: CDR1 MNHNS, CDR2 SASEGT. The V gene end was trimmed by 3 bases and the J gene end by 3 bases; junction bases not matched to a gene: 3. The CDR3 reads CASSEPGQGYEQYF. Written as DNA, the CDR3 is TGTGCCAGCAGTGAGCCGGGACAGGGCTACGAGCAGTACTTC.

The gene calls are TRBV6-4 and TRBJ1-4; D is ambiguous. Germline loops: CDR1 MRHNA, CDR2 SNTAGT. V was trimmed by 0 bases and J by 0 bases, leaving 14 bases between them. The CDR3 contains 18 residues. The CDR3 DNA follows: TGTGCCAGCAGTGACTCCCTTCCGCGTTGGGCAACTAATGAAAAACTGTTTTTT. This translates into CASSDSLPRWATNEKLFF.

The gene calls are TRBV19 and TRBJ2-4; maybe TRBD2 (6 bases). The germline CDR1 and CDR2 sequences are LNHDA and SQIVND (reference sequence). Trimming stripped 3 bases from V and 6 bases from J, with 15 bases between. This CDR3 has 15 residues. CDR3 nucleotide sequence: TGTGCCAGTAGTATGATGGCTAGCGCTATAAACATTCAGTACTTC. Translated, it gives CASSMMASAINIQYF.

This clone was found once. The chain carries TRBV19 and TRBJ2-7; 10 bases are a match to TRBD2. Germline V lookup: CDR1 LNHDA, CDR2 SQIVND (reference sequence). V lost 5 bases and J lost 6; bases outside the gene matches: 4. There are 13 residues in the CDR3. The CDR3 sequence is CASSYRTSGEQYF. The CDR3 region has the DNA TGTGCCAGTAGTTACCGGACTAGCGGCGAGCAGTACTTC.

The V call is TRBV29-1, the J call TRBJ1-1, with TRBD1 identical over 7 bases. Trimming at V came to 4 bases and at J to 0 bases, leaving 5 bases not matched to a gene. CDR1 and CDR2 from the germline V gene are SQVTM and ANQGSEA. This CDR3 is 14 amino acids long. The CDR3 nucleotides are TGCAGCGTTGCACCCCAGGGGGTGAACACTGAAGCTTTCTTT. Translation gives CSVAPQGVNTEAFF.

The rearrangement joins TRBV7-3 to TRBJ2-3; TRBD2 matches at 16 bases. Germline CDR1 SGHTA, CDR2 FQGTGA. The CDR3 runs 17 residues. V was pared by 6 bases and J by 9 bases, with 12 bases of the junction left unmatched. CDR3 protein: CASRPGTSGRDGGTQYF. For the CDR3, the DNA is TGTGCCAGCAGGCCCGGGACTAGCGGGAGGGACGGGGGAACGCAGTATTTT. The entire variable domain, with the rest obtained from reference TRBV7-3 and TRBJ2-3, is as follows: GAGVSQTPSNKVTEKGKYVELRCDPISGHTALYWYRQSLGQGPEFLIYFQGTGAADDSGLPNDRFFAVRPEGSVSTLKIQRTERGDSAVYLCASRPGTSGRDGGTQYFGPGTRLTVL.

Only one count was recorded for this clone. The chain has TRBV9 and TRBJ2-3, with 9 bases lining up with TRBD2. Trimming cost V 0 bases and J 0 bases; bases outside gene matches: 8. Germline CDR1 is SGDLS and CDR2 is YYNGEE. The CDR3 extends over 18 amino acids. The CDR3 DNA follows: TGTGCCAGCAGCGTAGGACTAGCGGTACTTACTAGCACAGATACGCAGTATTTT. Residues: CASSVGLAVLTSTDTQYF.

Here the CDR3 reads CASSDRGLENIQYF. In DNA form, the CDR3 reads TGCGCCAGCAGTGACAGGGGGCTTGAAAACATTCAGTACTTC. This sequence joins TRBV10-1 and TRBJ2-4; 8 bases align to TRBD1. The CDR3 totals 14 residues. V was pared by 3 bases and J by 5 bases, with 3 bases of the junction left unmatched. CDR1 and CDR2 from the germline V gene are WNHNN and SYGVQD (reference sequence).

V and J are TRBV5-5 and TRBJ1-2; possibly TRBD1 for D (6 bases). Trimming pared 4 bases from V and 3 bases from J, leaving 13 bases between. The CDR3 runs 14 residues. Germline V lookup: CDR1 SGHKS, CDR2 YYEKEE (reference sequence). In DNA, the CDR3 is TGTGCCAGCAGCCGGCGGGGGGCAGACTATGGCTACACCTTC. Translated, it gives CASSRRGADYGYTF.

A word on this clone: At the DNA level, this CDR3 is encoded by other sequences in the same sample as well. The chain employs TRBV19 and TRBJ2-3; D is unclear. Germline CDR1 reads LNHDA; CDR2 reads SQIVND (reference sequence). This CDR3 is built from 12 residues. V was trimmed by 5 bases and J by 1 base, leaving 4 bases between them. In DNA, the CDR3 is TGTGCCAGTAGTCATGGCACAGATACGCAGTATTTT. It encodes CASSHGTDTQYF. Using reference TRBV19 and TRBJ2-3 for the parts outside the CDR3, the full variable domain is DGGITQSPKYLFRKEGQNVTLSCEQNLNHDAMYWYRQDPGQGLRLIYYSQIVNDFQKGDIAEGYSVSREKKESFPLTVTSAQKNPTAFYLCASSHGTDTQYFGPGTRLTVL.

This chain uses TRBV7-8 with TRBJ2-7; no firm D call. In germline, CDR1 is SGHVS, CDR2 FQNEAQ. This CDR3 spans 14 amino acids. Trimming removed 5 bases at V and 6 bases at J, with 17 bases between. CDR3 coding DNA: TGTGCCAGCAGCCTCGCGTCCTTTCGGAGCGAGCAGTACTTC. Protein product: CASSLASFRSEQYF.

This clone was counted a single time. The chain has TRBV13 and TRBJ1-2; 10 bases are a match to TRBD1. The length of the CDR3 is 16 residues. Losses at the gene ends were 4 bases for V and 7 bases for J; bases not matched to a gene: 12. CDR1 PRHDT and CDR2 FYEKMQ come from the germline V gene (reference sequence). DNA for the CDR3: TGTGCCAGCAGCTCACGAGGGACGGACAGGGGGTCTGGCTACACCTTC. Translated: CASSSRGTDRGSGYTF.

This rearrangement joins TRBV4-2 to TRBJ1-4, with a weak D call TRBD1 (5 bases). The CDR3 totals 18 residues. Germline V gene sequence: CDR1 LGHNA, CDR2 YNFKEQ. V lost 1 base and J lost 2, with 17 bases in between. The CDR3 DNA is TGTGCCAGCAGCCAAGTTCCGTGGGGCGCTTATACTAATGAAAAACTGTTTTTT. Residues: CASSQVPWGAYTNEKLFF.

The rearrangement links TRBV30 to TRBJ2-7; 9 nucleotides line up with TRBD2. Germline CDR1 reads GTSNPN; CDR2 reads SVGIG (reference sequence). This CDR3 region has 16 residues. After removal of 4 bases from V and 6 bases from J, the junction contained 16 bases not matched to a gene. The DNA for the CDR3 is TGTGCCTGGAAGGAGGCGGGAGGGATCCTTAGGTCCGAGCAGTACTTC. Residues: CAWKEAGGILRSEQYF. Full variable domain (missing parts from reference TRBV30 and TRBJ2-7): SQTIHQWPATLVQPVGSPLSLECTVEGTSNPNLYWYRQAAGRGLQLLFYSVGIGQISSEVPQNLSASRPQDRQFILSSKKLLLSDSGFYLCAWKEAGGILRSEQYFGPGTRLTVT.

The CDR3 here is CASSGLAGGGTGELFF. CDR3 DNA sequence: TGTGCCAGCAGCGGGCTAGCTGGCGGAGGAACCGGGGAGCTGTTTTTT. The gene calls are TRBV7-9 and TRBJ2-2; a weak D match, TRBD2 (5 bases). Germline V gene lookup returns CDR1 SEHNR and CDR2 FQNEAQ (reference sequence). The ends were cut back, 5 bases at V and 5 bases at J, with 18 bases in the middle. The CDR3 is made up of 16 amino acids.

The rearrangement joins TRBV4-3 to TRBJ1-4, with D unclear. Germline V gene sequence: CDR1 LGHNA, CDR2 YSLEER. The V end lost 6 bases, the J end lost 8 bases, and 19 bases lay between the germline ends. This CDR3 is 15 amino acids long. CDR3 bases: TGCGCCAGCAGTATACTGACGACATCTCGAGAAAAACTGTTTTTT. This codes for CASSILTTSREKLFF.

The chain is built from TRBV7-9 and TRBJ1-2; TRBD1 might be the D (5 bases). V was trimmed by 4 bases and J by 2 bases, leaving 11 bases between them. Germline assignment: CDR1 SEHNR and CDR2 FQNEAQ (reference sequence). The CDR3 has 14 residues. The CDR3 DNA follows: TGTGCCAGCAGCTCACCGACAGTGAACTATGGCTACACCTTC. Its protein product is CASSSPTVNYGYTF.

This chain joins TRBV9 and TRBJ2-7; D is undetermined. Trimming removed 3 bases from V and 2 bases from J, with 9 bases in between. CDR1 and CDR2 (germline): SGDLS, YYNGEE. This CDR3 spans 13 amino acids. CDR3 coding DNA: TGTGCCAGCAGCGAAGGCAGCCCCTACGAGCAGTACTTC. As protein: CASSEGSPYEQYF.

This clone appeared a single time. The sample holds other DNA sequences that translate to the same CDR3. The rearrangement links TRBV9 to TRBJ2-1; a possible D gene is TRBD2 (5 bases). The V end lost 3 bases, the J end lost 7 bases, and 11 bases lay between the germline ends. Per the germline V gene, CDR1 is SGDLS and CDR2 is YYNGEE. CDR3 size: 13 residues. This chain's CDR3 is CASSGTSGNEQFF. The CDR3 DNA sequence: TGTGCCAGCAGCGGAACGAGCGGAAATGAGCAGTTCTTC.

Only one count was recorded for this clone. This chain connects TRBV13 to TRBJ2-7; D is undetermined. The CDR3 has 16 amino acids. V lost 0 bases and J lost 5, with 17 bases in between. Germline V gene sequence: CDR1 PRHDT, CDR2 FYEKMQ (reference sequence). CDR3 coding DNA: TGTGCCAGCAGCTTAGGCTACGGCGGAAGTTGGGACGAGCAGTACTTC. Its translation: CASSLGYGGSWDEQYF.